This TCR beta chain was observed in a study of technical replicates of blood from a few donors. Losses at the gene ends were 2 bases for V and 3 bases for J; bases not matched to a gene: 4. CDR3 length equals 15 residues. Germline V gene sequence: CDR1 LGHNA, CDR2 YSLEER. Generated by immunoSEQ multiplex PCR, the TCRdb table keeps only in-frame clones and is missing some. This table has about 59,000 clones, 93% appearing once. The sequenced sample was PBMCs. This sequence joins TRBV4-3 and TRBJ2-5, with 9 positions matching TRBD2. This clonotype originated in a human donor in good health. Some clones in this sample may be carry-over from other donors' samples. This CDR3 is CASSQSGTSKETQYF. The CDR3 nucleotides read TGCGCCAGCAGCCAATCCGGGACTAGCAAAGAGACCCAGTACTTC.